This T cell receptor beta chain was documented in a study of cytomegalovirus exposure and HLA in healthy donors. Germline CDR1 MNHEY, CDR2 SMNVEV (reference sequence). The J segment lost 4 bases and the V segment lost 3 bases, leaving 6 bases of the junction unmatched. The CDR3 spans 15 residues. With 60 Vbeta and 13 Jbeta primers, the PCR was carried out. The repertoire was sequenced with immunoSEQ multiplex PCR; TCRdb's copy has only in-frame clones and lacks some. The sample lists 120,000 or so clones, more than 70% seen once, with roughly 9% in the top ten. Source material: PBMCs. This sequence originates from a woman between 45 and 60 years old in good health and CMV-seropositive. This rearrangement joins TRBV27 to TRBJ2-7; 10 bases line up with TRBD2. CDR3 sequence (DNA): TGTGCCAGCAGTTTTAGCGGGAGGAACCCATACGAGCAGTACTTC. Translated: CASSFSGRNPYEQYF.